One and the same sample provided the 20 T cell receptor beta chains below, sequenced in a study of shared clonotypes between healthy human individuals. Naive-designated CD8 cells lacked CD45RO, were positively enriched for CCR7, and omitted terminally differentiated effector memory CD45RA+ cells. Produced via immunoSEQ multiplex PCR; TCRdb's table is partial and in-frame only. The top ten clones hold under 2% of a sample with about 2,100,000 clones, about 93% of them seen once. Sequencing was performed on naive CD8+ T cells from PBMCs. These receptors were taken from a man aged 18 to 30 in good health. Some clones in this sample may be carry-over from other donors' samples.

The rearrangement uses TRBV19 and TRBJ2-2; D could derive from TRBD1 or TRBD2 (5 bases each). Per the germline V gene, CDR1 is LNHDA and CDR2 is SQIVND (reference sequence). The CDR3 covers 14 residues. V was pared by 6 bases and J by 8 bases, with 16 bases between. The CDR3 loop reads CASRTGTKRGELFF. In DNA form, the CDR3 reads TGTGCCAGTAGGACCGGGACCAAACGAGGGGAGCTGTTTTTT.

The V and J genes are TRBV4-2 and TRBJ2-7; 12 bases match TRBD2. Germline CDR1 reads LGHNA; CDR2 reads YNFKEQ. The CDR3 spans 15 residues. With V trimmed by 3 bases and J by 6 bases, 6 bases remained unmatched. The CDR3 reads CASSHSLAGGIEQYF. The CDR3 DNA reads TGTGCCAGCAGCCATTCACTAGCGGGAGGAATCGAGCAGTACTTC.

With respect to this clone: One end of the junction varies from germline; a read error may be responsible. This CDR3 is CASSPGQEIPREAQYF. The CDR3 DNA reads as TGTGCCAGCAGTCCAGGACAGGAGATCCCAAGAGAGGCCCAGTACTTC. This chain joins TRBV28 and TRBJ2-5; 7 bases are shared with TRBD1. This CDR3 contains 16 residues. Germline lookup yields CDR1 MDHEN and CDR2 SYDVKM.

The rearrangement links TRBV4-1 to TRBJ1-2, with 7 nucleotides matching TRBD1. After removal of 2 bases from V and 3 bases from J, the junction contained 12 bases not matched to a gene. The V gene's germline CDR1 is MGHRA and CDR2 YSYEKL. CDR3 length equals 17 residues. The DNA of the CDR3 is TGCGCCAGCAGCCAATCCCCCCGACAGGGATCGGACTATGGCTACACCTTC. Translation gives CASSQSPRQGSDYGYTF.

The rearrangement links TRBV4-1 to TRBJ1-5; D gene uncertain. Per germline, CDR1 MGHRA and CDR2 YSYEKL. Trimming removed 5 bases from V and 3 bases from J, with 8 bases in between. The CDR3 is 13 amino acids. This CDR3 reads CASSVRDNQPQHF. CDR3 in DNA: TGCGCCAGCAGCGTACGGGACAATCAGCCCCAGCATTTT.

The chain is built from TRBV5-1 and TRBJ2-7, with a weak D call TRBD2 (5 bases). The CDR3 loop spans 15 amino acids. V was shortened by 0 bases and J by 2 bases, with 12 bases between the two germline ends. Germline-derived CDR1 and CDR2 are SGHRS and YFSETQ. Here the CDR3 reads CASSLARETTYEQYF. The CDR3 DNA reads TGCGCCAGCAGCTTGGCCCGGGAAACGACCTACGAGCAGTACTTC.

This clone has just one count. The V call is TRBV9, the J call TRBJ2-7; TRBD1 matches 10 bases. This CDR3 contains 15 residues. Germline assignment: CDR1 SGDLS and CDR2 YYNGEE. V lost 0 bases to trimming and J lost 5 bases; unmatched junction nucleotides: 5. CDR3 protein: CASSVVGTGVDEQYF. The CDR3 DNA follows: TGTGCCAGCAGCGTAGTCGGGACAGGGGTTGACGAGCAGTACTTC. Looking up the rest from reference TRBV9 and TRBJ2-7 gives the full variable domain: DSGVTQTPKHLITATGQRVTLRCSPRSGDLSVYWYQQSLDQGLQFLIQYYNGEERAKGNILERFSAQQFPDLHSELNLSSLELGDSALYFCASSVVGTGVDEQYFGPGTRLTVT.

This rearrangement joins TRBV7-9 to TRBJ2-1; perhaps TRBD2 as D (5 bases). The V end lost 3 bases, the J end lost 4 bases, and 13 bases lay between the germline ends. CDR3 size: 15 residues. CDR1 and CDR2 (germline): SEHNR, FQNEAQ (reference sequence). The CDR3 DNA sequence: TGTGCCAGCAGCTTTCCGGGGTCCGTTTACAATGAGCAGTTCTTC. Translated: CASSFPGSVYNEQFF.

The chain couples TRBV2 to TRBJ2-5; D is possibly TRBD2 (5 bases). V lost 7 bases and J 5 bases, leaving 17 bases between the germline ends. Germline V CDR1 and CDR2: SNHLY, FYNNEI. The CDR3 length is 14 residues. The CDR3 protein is CASKYLLGGETQYF. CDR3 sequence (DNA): TGTGCCAGCAAGTACTTGCTCGGCGGGGAGACCCAGTACTTC.

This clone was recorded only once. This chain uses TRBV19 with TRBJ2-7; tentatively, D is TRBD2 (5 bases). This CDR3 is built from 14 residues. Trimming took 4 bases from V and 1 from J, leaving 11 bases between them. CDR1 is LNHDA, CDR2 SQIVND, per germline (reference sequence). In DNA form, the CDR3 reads TGTGCCAGTAGTAATCCCGGGATTTCCTACGAGCAGTACTTC. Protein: CASSNPGISYEQYF.

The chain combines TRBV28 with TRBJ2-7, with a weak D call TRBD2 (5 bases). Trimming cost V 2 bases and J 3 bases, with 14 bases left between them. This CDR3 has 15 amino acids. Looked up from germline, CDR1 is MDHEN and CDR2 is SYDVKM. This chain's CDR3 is CASSLVRALIYEQYF. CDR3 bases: TGTGCCAGCAGTTTAGTGCGGGCACTCATCTACGAGCAGTACTTC.

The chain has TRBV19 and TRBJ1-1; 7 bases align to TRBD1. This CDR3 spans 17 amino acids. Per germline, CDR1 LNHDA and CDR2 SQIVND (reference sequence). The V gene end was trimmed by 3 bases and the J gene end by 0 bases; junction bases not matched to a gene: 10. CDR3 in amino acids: CASSIPRDSGMNTEAFF. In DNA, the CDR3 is TGTGCCAGTAGTATTCCCCGGGACAGCGGCATGAACACTGAAGCTTTCTTT. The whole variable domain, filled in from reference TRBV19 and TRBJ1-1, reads DGGITQSPKYLFRKEGQNVTLSCEQNLNHDAMYWYRQDPGQGLRLIYYSQIVNDFQKGDIAEGYSVSREKKESFPLTVTSAQKNPTAFYLCASSIPRDSGMNTEAFFGQGTRLTVV.

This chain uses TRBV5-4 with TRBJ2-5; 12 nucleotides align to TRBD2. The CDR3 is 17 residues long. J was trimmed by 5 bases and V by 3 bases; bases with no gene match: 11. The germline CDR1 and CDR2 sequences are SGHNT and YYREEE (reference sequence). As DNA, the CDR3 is TGTGCCAGCAGCTCCAACCTACTAGCGGGAGGAGGGGAGACCCAGTACTTC. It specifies CASSSNLLAGGGETQYF.

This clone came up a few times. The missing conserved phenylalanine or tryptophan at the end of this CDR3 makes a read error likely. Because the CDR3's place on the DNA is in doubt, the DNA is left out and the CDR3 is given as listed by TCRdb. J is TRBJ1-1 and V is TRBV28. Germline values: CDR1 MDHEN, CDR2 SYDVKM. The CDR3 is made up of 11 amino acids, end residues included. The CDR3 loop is CASSWGTSLEV.

The CDR3 loop reads CASSPGPGPPSGYEQYF. CDR3 sequence (DNA): TGTGCCAGCAGTCCCGGGCCGGGACCCCCGTCGGGTTACGAGCAGTACTTC. This chain joins TRBV28 and TRBJ2-7; either TRBD1 or TRBD2 may fit D (5 bases each). Germline V gene sequence: CDR1 MDHEN, CDR2 SYDVKM. The CDR3 has 17 residues. Trimming cost V 5 bases and J 4 bases, with 24 bases left between them. The full variable domain, rest sourced from reference TRBV28 and TRBJ2-7, is DVKVTQSSRYLVKRTGEKVFLECVQDMDHENMFWYRQDPGLGLRLIYFSYDVKMKEKGDIPEGYSVSREKKERFSLILESASTNQTSMYLCASSPGPGPPSGYEQYFGPGTRLTVT.

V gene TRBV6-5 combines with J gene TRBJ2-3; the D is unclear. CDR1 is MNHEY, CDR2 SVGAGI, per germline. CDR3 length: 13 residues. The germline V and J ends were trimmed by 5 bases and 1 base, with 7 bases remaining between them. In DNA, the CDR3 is TGTGCCAGCAGTATTGCACGCACAGATACGCAGTATTTT. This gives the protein CASSIARTDTQYF.

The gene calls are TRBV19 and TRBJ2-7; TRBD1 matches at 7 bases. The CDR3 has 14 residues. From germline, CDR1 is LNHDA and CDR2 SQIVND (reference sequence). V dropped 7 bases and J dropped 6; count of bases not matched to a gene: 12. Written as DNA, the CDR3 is TGTGCCAGTAACCTAGGACAGGACACGGCCGAGCAGTACTTC. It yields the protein CASNLGQDTAEQYF. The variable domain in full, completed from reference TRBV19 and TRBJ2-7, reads DGGITQSPKYLFRKEGQNVTLSCEQNLNHDAMYWYRQDPGQGLRLIYYSQIVNDFQKGDIAEGYSVSREKKESFPLTVTSAQKNPTAFYLCASNLGQDTAEQYFGPGTRLTVT.

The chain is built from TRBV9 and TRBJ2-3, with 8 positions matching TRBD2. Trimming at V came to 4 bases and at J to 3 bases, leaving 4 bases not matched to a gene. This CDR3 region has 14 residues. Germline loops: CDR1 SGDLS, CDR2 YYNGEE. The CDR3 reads CASSPGGRTDTQYF. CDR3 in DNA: TGTGCCAGCAGCCCGGGGGGGAGAACAGATACGCAGTATTTT. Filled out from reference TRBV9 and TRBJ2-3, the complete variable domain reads DSGVTQTPKHLITATGQRVTLRCSPRSGDLSVYWYQQSLDQGLQFLIQYYNGEERAKGNILERFSAQQFPDLHSELNLSSLELGDSALYFCASSPGGRTDTQYFGPGTRLTVL.

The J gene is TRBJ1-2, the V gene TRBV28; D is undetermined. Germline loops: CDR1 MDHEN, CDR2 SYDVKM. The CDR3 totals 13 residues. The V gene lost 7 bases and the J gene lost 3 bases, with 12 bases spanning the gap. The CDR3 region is CASTGDWYYGYTF. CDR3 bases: TGTGCCAGCACAGGAGATTGGTACTATGGCTACACCTTC.

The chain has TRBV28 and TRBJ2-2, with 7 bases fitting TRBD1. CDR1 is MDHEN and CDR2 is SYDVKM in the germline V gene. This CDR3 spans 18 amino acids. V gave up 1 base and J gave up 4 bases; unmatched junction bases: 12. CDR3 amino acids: CASSLSGQWVLGTGELFF. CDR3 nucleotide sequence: TGTGCCAGCAGTTTATCGGGACAGTGGGTGCTAGGCACCGGGGAGCTGTTTTTT.